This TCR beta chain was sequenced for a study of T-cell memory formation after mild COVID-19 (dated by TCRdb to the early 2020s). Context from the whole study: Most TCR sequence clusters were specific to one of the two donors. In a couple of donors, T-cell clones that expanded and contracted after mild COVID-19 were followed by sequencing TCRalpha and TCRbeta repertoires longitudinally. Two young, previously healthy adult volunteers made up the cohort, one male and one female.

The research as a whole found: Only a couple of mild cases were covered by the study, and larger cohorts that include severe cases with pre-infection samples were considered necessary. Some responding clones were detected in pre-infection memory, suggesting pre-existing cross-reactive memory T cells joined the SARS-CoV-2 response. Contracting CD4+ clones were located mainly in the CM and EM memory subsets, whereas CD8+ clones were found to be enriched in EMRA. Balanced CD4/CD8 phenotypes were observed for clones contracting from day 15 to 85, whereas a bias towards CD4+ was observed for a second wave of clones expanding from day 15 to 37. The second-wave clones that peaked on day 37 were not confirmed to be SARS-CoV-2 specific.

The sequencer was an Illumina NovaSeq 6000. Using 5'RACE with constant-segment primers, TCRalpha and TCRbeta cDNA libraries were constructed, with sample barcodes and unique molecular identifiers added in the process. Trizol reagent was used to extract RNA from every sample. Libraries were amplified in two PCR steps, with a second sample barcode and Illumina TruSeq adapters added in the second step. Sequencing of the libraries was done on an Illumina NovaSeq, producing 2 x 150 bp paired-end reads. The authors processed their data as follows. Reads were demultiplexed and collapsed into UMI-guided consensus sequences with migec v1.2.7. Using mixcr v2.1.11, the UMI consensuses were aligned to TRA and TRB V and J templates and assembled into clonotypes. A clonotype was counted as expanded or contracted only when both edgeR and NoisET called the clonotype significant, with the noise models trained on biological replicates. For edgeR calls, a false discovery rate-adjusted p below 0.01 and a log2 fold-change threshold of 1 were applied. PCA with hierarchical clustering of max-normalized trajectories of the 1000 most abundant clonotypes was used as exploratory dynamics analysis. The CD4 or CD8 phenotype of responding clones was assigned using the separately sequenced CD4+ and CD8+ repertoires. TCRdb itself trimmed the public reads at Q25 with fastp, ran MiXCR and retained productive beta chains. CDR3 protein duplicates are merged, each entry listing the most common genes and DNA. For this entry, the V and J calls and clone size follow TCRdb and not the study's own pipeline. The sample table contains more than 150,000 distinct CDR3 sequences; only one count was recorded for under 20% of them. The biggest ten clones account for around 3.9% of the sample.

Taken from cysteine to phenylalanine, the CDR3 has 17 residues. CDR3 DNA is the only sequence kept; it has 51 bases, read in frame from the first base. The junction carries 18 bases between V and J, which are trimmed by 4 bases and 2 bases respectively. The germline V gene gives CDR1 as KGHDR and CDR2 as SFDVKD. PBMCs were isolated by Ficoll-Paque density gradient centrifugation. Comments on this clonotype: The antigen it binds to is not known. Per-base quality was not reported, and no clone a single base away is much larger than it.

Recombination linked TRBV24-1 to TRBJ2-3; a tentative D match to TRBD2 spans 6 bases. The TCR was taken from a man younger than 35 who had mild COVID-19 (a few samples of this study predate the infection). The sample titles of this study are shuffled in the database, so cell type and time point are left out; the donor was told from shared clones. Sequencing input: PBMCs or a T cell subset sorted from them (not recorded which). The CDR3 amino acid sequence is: CATSEPGAAIYTDTQYF. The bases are TGTGCCACCAGTGAGCCGGGAGCGGCTATTTACACAGATACGCAGTATTTT.